Listed below are T cell receptor beta chains from one sample, sequenced in a study of T cells in Graves' hyperthyroidism and ophthalmopathy. TCRdb called the multiplex PCR reads again in MiXCR, with one record for every CDR3 protein. The sample holds about 550,000 distinct CDR3 sequences; around 21% are singletons and the top ten take 26%. The sample was blood. The source is a man between 18 and 35 years old with Graves' hyperthyroidism. Each CDR3 is given with its conserved first and last residue. Fields, in order: J gene, CDR3 length, clone size, D gene, V gene, CDR3 DNA, CDR3 protein. The D gene is left open where the match is weak. Part of the rows lack a size; the others show once, few, many or a class for expanded clones.

J: TRBJ1-5
length: 15
size: many
D: -
V: TRBV4-1
DNA: TGCGCCAGCAGCCAAGAGAGGCTTGATCGTCAGCCCCAGCATTTT
CDR3: CASSQERLDRQPQHF

J: TRBJ2-2
length: 16
size: -
D: TRBD1
V: TRBV30
DNA: TGTGCCTGCCCCACCTGGACAGGGGATTCGTCCGGGGAGCTGTTTTTT
CDR3: CACPTWTGDSSGELFF

J: TRBJ2-7
length: 15
size: -
D: -
V: TRBV12-3/TRBV12-4
DNA: TGTGCCAGCAGCTCGAGCCGGGACGGGGTCTACGAGCAGTACTTC
CDR3: CASSSSRDGVYEQYF

J: TRBJ1-2
length: 14
size: -
D: -
V: TRBV6-1
DNA: TGTGCCAGCAGGACTATTCGGGGGTACCCGGGCTACACCTTC
CDR3: CASRTIRGYPGYTF

J: TRBJ2-7
length: 15
size: -
D: TRBD2
V: TRBV13
DNA: TGTGCCAGCAGCCCAGAGGGACTAGCGGGACACGAGCAGTACTTC
CDR3: CASSPEGLAGHEQYF

J: TRBJ1-1
length: 11
size: many
D: -
V: TRBV6-2/TRBV6-3
DNA: TGTGCCAGCATACTGGACACTGAAGCTTTCTTT
CDR3: CASILDTEAFF

J: TRBJ1-1
length: 14
size: many
D: -
V: TRBV7-2
DNA: TGTGCCAGCCCGAAGGGGGGTTTGAACACTGAAGCTTTCTTT
CDR3: CASPKGGLNTEAFF

J: TRBJ1-1
length: 11
size: once
D: -
V: TRBV7-2
DNA: TGTGCCAGCAGCCCCCAGTATGAAGCTTTCTTT
CDR3: CASSPQYEAFF

J: TRBJ2-5
length: 13
size: many
D: -
V: TRBV29-1
DNA: TGCAGCGTACCCGGGGGTTCCCAAGAGACCCAGTACTTC
CDR3: CSVPGGSQETQYF

J: TRBJ2-7
length: 15
size: -
D: TRBD2
V: TRBV5-1
DNA: TGCGCCAGCAGCTTAATTAGCGGGGGCTCCTACGAGCAGTACTTC
CDR3: CASSLISGGSYEQYF

J: TRBJ1-2
length: 14
size: many
D: -
V: TRBV14
DNA: TGTGCCAGCAGCCAAGACCGGACCAACTATGGCTACACCTTC
CDR3: CASSQDRTNYGYTF

J: TRBJ2-7
length: 13
size: many
D: -
V: TRBV12-3/TRBV12-4
DNA: TGTGCCAGCAGTTTGGCAGGGGGGAGCGAGCAGTACTTC
CDR3: CASSLAGGSEQYF

J: TRBJ1-1
length: 15
size: few
D: -
V: TRBV12-3/TRBV12-4
DNA: TGTGCCAGCAGTTACCGCGGGGGATCGTTGACTGAAGCTTTCTTT
CDR3: CASSYRGGSLTEAFF

J: TRBJ1-5
length: 17
size: many
D: -
V: TRBV5-1
DNA: TGCGCCAGCAGCTTAGGTTTCGGATCGCCCACCAATCAGCCCCAGCATTTT
CDR3: CASSLGFGSPTNQPQHF

J: TRBJ1-2
length: 14
size: -
D: -
V: TRBV27
DNA: TGTGCCAGCAGTCCGGGGAGGGTCTCCTATGGCTACACCTTC
CDR3: CASSPGRVSYGYTF

J: TRBJ2-7
length: 15
size: many
D: -
V: TRBV6-5
DNA: TGTGCCAGCAGTTTTAACAGGAATATTAAGTACGAGCAGTACTTC
CDR3: CASSFNRNIKYEQYF

J: TRBJ1-1
length: 13
size: many
D: -
V: TRBV6-1
DNA: TGTGCCAGCAGTGGCAAGGGGAACACTGAAGCTTTCTTT
CDR3: CASSGKGNTEAFF

J: TRBJ2-2
length: 15
size: few
D: -
V: TRBV7-9
DNA: TGTGCCAGCAGCCTAAGACAGATGAACACCGGGGAGCTGTTTTTT
CDR3: CASSLRQMNTGELFF

J: TRBJ1-1
length: 14
size: few
D: -
V: TRBV3-1
DNA: TGTGCCAGCAGCCCTCCCCTGGGGGCTGGAGGAGCTTTCTTT
CDR3: CASSPPLGAGGAFF

J: TRBJ2-7
length: 13
size: many
D: -
V: TRBV5-1
DNA: TGCGCCAGCAGCTTTGACAGTTTTTACGAGCAGTACTTC
CDR3: CASSFDSFYEQYF

J: TRBJ2-4
length: 16
size: many
D: TRBD2
V: TRBV20-1
DNA: TGCAGTGCTGCCCTTGGACTAGCGGGGAGCAAAAACATTCAGTACTTC
CDR3: CSAALGLAGSKNIQYF

J: TRBJ1-1
length: 15
size: many
D: -
V: TRBV3-1
DNA: TGTGCCAGCAGCCACTACAGGGCGGGGAACACTGAAGCTTTCTTT
CDR3: CASSHYRAGNTEAFF

J: TRBJ2-7
length: 15
size: few
D: TRBD2
V: TRBV20-1
DNA: TGCAGTGCTAGGGACACCTGGACTAGTCCGATCGAGCAGTACTTC
CDR3: CSARDTWTSPIEQYF

J: TRBJ2-2
length: 14
size: many
D: TRBD1
V: TRBV28
DNA: TGTGCCCTTGTGCGACAGGGGAACACCGGGGAGCTGTTTTTT
CDR3: CALVRQGNTGELFF

J: TRBJ2-5
length: 15
size: many
D: TRBD1
V: TRBV15
DNA: TGTGCCACCAGCAGACAGGGGGCCTTGGGAGAGACCCAGTACTTC
CDR3: CATSRQGALGETQYF

J: TRBJ2-7
length: 15
size: -
D: -
V: TRBV12-3/TRBV12-4
DNA: TGTGCCAGCAGTTTAGAGGCTCACAGCTCCTACGAGCAGTACTTC
CDR3: CASSLEAHSSYEQYF

J: TRBJ1-2
length: 15
size: many
D: TRBD1
V: TRBV7-9
DNA: TGTGCCAGCAGCTCCGGGACAGGTGCTAACTATGGCTACACCTTC
CDR3: CASSSGTGANYGYTF

J: TRBJ1-1
length: 13
size: -
D: -
V: TRBV6-1
DNA: TGTGCCAGCAGTCAACTGGGGAGCACTGAAGCTTTCTTT
CDR3: CASSQLGSTEAFF